The 24 T cell receptor beta chains presented below share a single source sample, sequenced in a study of blood T cell repertoires in COVID-19. Produced via immunoSEQ multiplex PCR; TCRdb's table is partial and in-frame only. This table has tens of thousands of clones, approximately 68% appearing once. Sequences were obtained from peripheral blood. The receptors stem from a woman of 80 years or more with acute or convalescent COVID-19.

This clone showed up just a few times. The rearrangement uses TRBV5-1 and TRBJ2-5; TRBD1 is a possible D gene (7 bases). This CDR3 comprises 15 residues. The ends were cut back, 0 bases at V and 3 bases at J, with 12 bases in the middle. Per germline, CDR1 SGHRS and CDR2 YFSETQ. Written as DNA, the CDR3 is TGCGCCAGCAGCTTGGAGGGCAGGGGGGAAGAGACCCAGTACTTC. Translated, it gives CASSLEGRGEETQYF.

This chain uses TRBV3-1 (or the pseudogene TRBV3-2) with TRBJ2-2; D is possibly TRBD2 (7 bases). In germline, CDR1 is LGHDT, CDR2 YNNKEL (reference sequence). V was clipped by 0 bases and J by 6 bases, with 11 bases between them. The CDR3 extends over 15 amino acids. CDR3 region: CASSQDPGGPGELFF. The CDR3 bases are TGTGCCAGCAGCCAAGATCCGGGGGGCCCCGGGGAGCTGTTTTTT.

The chain employs TRBV4-3 and TRBJ1-6, with a tentative D call TRBD1 (6 bases). Trimming took off 4 bases at V and 10 bases at J, with 14 bases between the two ends. Germline assignment: CDR1 LGHNA and CDR2 YSLEER. The CDR3 runs 14 residues. Written as DNA, the CDR3 is TGCGCCAGCAGCCCCCGGGGGGGCTACTCACCCCTCCACTTT. This gives the protein CASSPRGGYSPLHF.

A single count supports this clone. This chain uses TRBV7-3 with TRBJ2-1; 10 bases are shared with TRBD2. Germline CDR1 SGHTA, CDR2 FQGTGA. The CDR3 extends over 15 amino acids. V shed 5 bases, J shed 5 bases, and the junction held 6 bases outside the gene matches. The CDR3 DNA reads TGTGCCAGCAGCAGAAGCGGGGGGGACCACAATGAGCAGTTCTTC. Translating it yields CASSRSGGDHNEQFF.

The chain joins TRBV30 to TRBJ1-2, with a possible D match to TRBD1 (6 bases). Trimming shortened V by 5 bases and J by 8 bases, and 9 bases separated the two germline ends. The CDR3 sequence is 10 residues long. Per the germline V gene, CDR1 is GTSNPN and CDR2 is SVGIG (reference sequence). This CDR3 reads CAWAGDGYTF. DNA of the CDR3: TGTGCCTGGGCAGGGGACGGCTACACCTTC.

The chain joins TRBV2 to TRBJ1-2; D unclear. The V gene's germline CDR1 is SNHLY and CDR2 FYNNEI. The germline V and J ends were trimmed by 8 bases and 4 bases, with 8 bases remaining between them. The CDR3 sequence is 11 residues long. CDR3 protein: CASGESYGYTF. The CDR3 coding sequence is TGTGCCAGCGGGGAGTCCTATGGCTACACCTTC. The whole variable domain, remainder taken from reference TRBV2 and TRBJ1-2, is EPEVTQTPSHQVTQMGQEVILRCVPISNHLYFYWYRQILGQKVEFLVSFYNNEISEKSEIFDDQFSVERPDGSNFTLKIRSTKLEDSAMYFCASGESYGYTFGSGTRLTVV.

The chain joins TRBV2 to TRBJ1-1; no reliable D call. Germline V gene sequence: CDR1 SNHLY, CDR2 FYNNEI. The CDR3 is 11 amino acids. Between the trimmed V and J ends, which lost 4 bases and 9 bases, there was a span of 9 bases. CDR3 DNA: TGTGCCAGCAGTGCTAGCCCTAAAGCTTTCTTT. Protein product: CASSASPKAFF.

This chain uses TRBV19 with TRBJ2-7; D is possibly TRBD1 (6 bases). Between the trimmed V and J ends, which lost 6 bases and 0 bases, there was a span of 12 bases. The CDR3 runs 14 residues. Germline-derived CDR1 and CDR2 are LNHDA and SQIVND (reference sequence). CDR3 sequence: CASRDSLSSYEQYF. The CDR3 DNA reads as TGTGCCAGTAGGGACAGCCTGAGCTCCTACGAGCAGTACTTC.

The chain couples TRBV6-5 to TRBJ2-3, with D perhaps TRBD1 (6 bases). The CDR3 is made up of 15 amino acids. Trimming pared 10 bases from V and 5 bases from J, leaving 22 bases between. The germline V gene encodes CDR1 MNHEY and CDR2 SVGAGI. CDR3 in DNA: TGTGCCACATTAAGGACCCGCCGGGACAAAGATACGCAGTATTTT. Protein: CATLRTRRDKDTQYF.

The genes are TRBV6-5 and TRBJ2-1; 11 positions match TRBD1. The germline V gene encodes CDR1 MNHEY and CDR2 SVGAGI. CDR3 length: 13 residues. The V gene end was trimmed by 8 bases and the J gene end by 8 bases; junction bases not matched to a gene: 5. CDR3 nucleotides: TGTGCCAGCGGCCGGACAGGGGGCGATGAGCAGTTCTTC. Its protein is CASGRTGGDEQFF.

The rearrangement uses TRBV28 and TRBJ1-5; D may be TRBD1 (5 bases). This CDR3 region has 15 residues. Deletions cut 6 bases from V and 3 bases from J, with 15 bases between. The germline gives CDR1 MDHEN, CDR2 SYDVKM. The CDR3: CASSPAGGVNQPQHF. The CDR3 coding sequence is TGTGCCAGCAGCCCGGCCGGAGGGGTCAATCAGCCCCAGCATTTT.

In this sample, this clone turned up a few times. This chain uses TRBV15 with TRBJ2-7, with 9 nucleotides matching TRBD1. The V gene end was trimmed by 6 bases and the J gene end by 2 bases; junction bases not matched to a gene: 5. The CDR3 extends over 14 amino acids. Germline lookup yields CDR1 LNHNV and CDR2 YYDKDF (reference sequence). CDR3 residues: CATRGQGPTYEQYF. Written as DNA, the CDR3 is TGTGCCACCAGGGGACAGGGTCCTACCTACGAGCAGTACTTC.

This clone turned up a few times. The chain links TRBV28 to TRBJ1-1; unclear D gene. This CDR3 has 14 residues. CDR1 and CDR2 (germline): MDHEN, SYDVKM. Trimming removed 6 bases from V and 0 bases from J, with 11 bases in between. For the CDR3, the DNA is TGTGCCAGCAGATTTTCTCAGATGAACACTGAAGCTTTCTTT. Translating gives CASRFSQMNTEAFF.

V gene TRBV4-1 combines with J gene TRBJ2-7, with D hard to call. This CDR3 contains 15 residues. In germline, CDR1 is MGHRA, CDR2 YSYEKL. The V gene lost 1 base and the J gene lost 0 bases, with 10 bases spanning the gap. The CDR3 nucleotides are TGCGCCAGCAGCCAAGTGCTGGCGGCCTCCTACGAGCAGTACTTC. Its translation is CASSQVLAASYEQYF.

The chain carries TRBV28 and TRBJ2-3, with a tentative D call TRBD1 (5 bases). This CDR3 has 17 residues. V was trimmed by 5 bases and J by 2 bases, leaving 20 bases between them. Germline V gene data show CDR1 as MDHEN and CDR2 as SYDVKM. The CDR3 protein is CASSELSTALSTDTQYF. In nucleotides, the CDR3 is TGTGCCAGCAGTGAACTCTCGACAGCCCTCTCCACAGATACGCAGTATTTT.

This rearrangement joins TRBV9 to TRBJ1-6; 7 nucleotides agree with TRBD1. This CDR3 is 16 amino acids long. The ends lost 2 bases at V and 9 bases at J; junction bases unmatched: 11. CDR1 SGDLS and CDR2 YYNGEE come from the germline V gene. The CDR3 DNA sequence: TGTGCCAGCAGCGTCCATCCCGGGACAGTGGGTTCACCCCTCCACTTT. Translated: CASSVHPGTVGSPLHF.

This chain uses TRBV24-1 with TRBJ2-7; no definite D call. This CDR3 region has 13 residues. Trimming left V 4 bases short and J 3 bases short, with 9 bases between. Germline lookup yields CDR1 KGHDR and CDR2 SFDVKD. The CDR3 bases are TGTGCCACCAGTGACGCTAACCGCTACGAGCAGTACTTC. Its translation is CATSDANRYEQYF.

This rearrangement joins TRBV5-1 to TRBJ2-3; tentatively, D is TRBD2 (5 bases). V shed 5 bases and J shed 3 bases, with 16 bases lying between them. CDR1 and CDR2 (germline): SGHRS, YFSETQ. The CDR3 is 15 residues long. The CDR3 bases are TGCGCCAGCAGTGAGGGTTCGGTAGGGACAGATACGCAGTATTTT. Its protein product is CASSEGSVGTDTQYF.

The CDR3, as DNA: TGTGCCATCAGTGAGTCCCCCCAGCGGGCACTCTACGAGCAGTACTTC. Translated, it gives CAISESPQRALYEQYF. The V call is TRBV10-3, the J call TRBJ2-7; a possible D gene is TRBD2 (6 bases). CDR3 length: 16 residues. The germline V gene has CDR1 ENHRY and CDR2 SYGVKD. Trimming took off 0 bases at V and 3 bases at J, with 15 bases between the two ends.

This chain links TRBV6-2 or TRBV6-3 with TRBJ2-3; D is perhaps TRBD2 (5 bases). Germline CDR1 reads MNHEY; CDR2 reads SVGEGT. V was trimmed by 4 bases and J by 4 bases, leaving 12 bases between them. The CDR3 contains 14 residues. The CDR3 spells CASSSHYGADTQYF. DNA of the CDR3: TGTGCCAGCAGTTCTCACTACGGGGCAGATACGCAGTATTTT.

The table lists this clone with a few counts. V is TRBV9 and J is TRBJ1-6; 7 bases map to TRBD1. V was clipped by 3 bases and J by 7 bases; unmatched bases: 4. There are 14 residues in the CDR3. The germline V gene has CDR1 SGDLS and CDR2 YYNGEE. In DNA, the CDR3 is TGTGCCAGCAGCGCGACAGGGCAAAATTCACCCCTCCACTTT. It specifies CASSATGQNSPLHF.

This chain connects TRBV4-1 to TRBJ2-1, with D possibly TRBD1 on 5 matching bases. This CDR3 has 13 residues. Trimming left V 3 bases short and J 7 bases short, with 10 bases between. Germline values: CDR1 MGHRA, CDR2 YSYEKL. CDR3 sequence: CASSHPRVNEQFF. The CDR3 DNA is TGCGCCAGCAGCCACCCCAGGGTGAATGAGCAGTTCTTC.

The gene calls are TRBV10-3 and TRBJ2-5; no reliable D call. Germline assignment: CDR1 ENHRY and CDR2 SYGVKD. Trimming cost V 4 bases and J 0 bases, with 9 bases left between them. The CDR3 covers 14 residues. The CDR3 here is CAISAAGDQETQYF. Here the CDR3 DNA reads TGTGCCATCAGTGCTGCCGGAGACCAAGAGACCCAGTACTTC.

The J gene is TRBJ1-1, the V gene TRBV5-5; no reliable D call. The CDR3 has 14 residues. V was trimmed by 4 bases and J by 0 bases, leaving 10 bases between them. Per the germline V gene, CDR1 is SGHKS and CDR2 is YYEKEE (reference sequence). The CDR3 coding sequence is TGTGCCAGCAGCCTACGTTCGGTGAACACTGAAGCTTTCTTT. Amino acid sequence: CASSLRSVNTEAFF.